This T cell receptor (beta chain) was sequenced during a study of T cell responses to AZD1222 COVID-19 vaccine. Findings and limits, study-wide: Increases in Spike-specific TCR breadth and depth were seen after two AZD1222 doses. CD4 TCRs linked to vaccination spanned spike, dominating at 160-218 and 743-854. Reportedly, nearly half the spike-specific TCRs target unmutated variant regions.

Only in-frame clones appear in the TCRdb table, and some are missing; sequencing was by immunoSEQ multiplex PCR. The sample shows about 120,000 clones, approximately 90% of them seen only once. With respect to this clone: As yet, its antigen is unknown.

Investigators merged groups given second doses at roughly 4 or roughly 12 weeks. This sequence was found in an adult who received the AZD1222 COVID-19 vaccine. The material sequenced was peripheral blood, taken 28 days after the second AZD1222 dose.

The CDR3 protein is CAWSVGGRVMNTEAFF. CDR3 sequence (DNA): TGTGCCTGGAGTGTGGGTGGGCGGGTCATGAACACTGAAGCTTTCTTT. The rearrangement links TRBV30 to TRBJ1-1; D is unclear. The germline V gene has CDR1 GTSNPN and CDR2 SVGIG (reference sequence). The CDR3 runs to 16 residues. V gave up 0 bases and J gave up 0 bases, with 14 bases separating them. The full variable domain, its missing parts supplied by reference TRBV30 and TRBJ1-1, is SQTIHQWPATLVQPVGSPLSLECTVEGTSNPNLYWYRQAAGRGLQLLFYSVGIGQISSEVPQNLSASRPQDRQFILSSKKLLLSDSGFYLCAWSVGGRVMNTEAFFGQGTRLTVV.